In its sample, the clone carrying this T cell receptor (beta chain) was seen many times. As yet, its antigen is unknown. The data were obtained in a study of Graves' ophthalmopathy and Graves' hyperthyroidism. Study overall: A follow-up of 18 months without ophthalmopathy meant that hyperthyroidism was stable. Study conclusions and caveats: The model's ophthalmopathy progression predictions had approximately 65% sensitivity and 72.22% specificity.

CDR3 size: 14 residues. Trimming left V 0 bases short and J 0 bases short, with 6 bases between. From germline, CDR1 is SGHRS and CDR2 YFSETQ. The TCR beta CDR3 regions underwent amplification from RNA transcripts. A first-round RT-PCR used HTBI primers, followed by a second-round multiplex PCR. Via MiXCR, TCRdb re-called the multiplex PCR reads, giving one row per CDR3 protein. This sample has around 1.1 million distinct CDR3 sequences, with about 38% found just once. This receptor was obtained from an adult man with Graves' hyperthyroidism. This chain joins TRBV5-1 and TRBJ1-2; unclear D gene. Material: peripheral blood or thyroid tissue (not recorded which). DNA of the CDR3: TGCGCCAGCAGCTTGGGGACCTCTAACTATGGCTACACCTTC. Its protein is CASSLGTSNYGYTF.